These 32 T cell receptor beta chains share one sample of origin, sequenced in a study of blood T cell repertoires in COVID-19. The protocol was immunoSEQ multiplex PCR, while the TCRdb copy is restricted to in-frame clones and leaves out a portion. Among around 160,000 clones listed, over 75% were seen once. Sample: PBMCs or T cells enriched from blood (not recorded which). These receptors originate from a man aged 40-55 years who had recovered from COVID-19.

The chain has TRBV4-1 and TRBJ1-2, with a tentative D call TRBD1 (6 bases). The length of the CDR3 is 14 residues. Germline CDR1 and CDR2: MGHRA and YSYEKL. V was pared by 4 bases and J by 2 bases, with 11 bases between. CDR3 amino acids: CASSPGQGNYGYTF. Written as DNA, the CDR3 is TGCGCCAGCAGCCCTGGGCAGGGGAACTATGGCTACACCTTC.

The chain has TRBV13 and TRBJ1-1; D perhaps matches TRBD1 (6 bases). Germline loops: CDR1 PRHDT, CDR2 FYEKMQ (reference sequence). This CDR3 region has 15 residues. Trimming removed 2 bases at V and 1 base at J, with 11 bases between. CDR3 coding DNA: TGTGCCAGCAGCTTAAGGTTGGGGGCGAACACTGAAGCTTTCTTT. Its translation is CASSLRLGANTEAFF.

This clone was observed a handful of times. The chain employs TRBV5-6 and TRBJ1-1; TRBD1 agrees at 9 bases. The J segment lost 1 base and the V segment lost 0 bases, leaving 13 bases of the junction unmatched. The CDR3 is 19 amino acids. Germline V gene data show CDR1 as SGHDT and CDR2 as YYEEEE. CDR3 sequence (DNA): TGTGCCAGCAGCTTGGAGGGGACAGGGCTTCAGACCCCGAACACTGAAGCTTTCTTT. Encoded protein: CASSLEGTGLQTPNTEAFF.

The chain couples TRBV27 to TRBJ2-7; the match to TRBD1 covers 12 bases. There are 15 residues in the CDR3. Germline-derived CDR1 and CDR2 are MNHEY and SMNVEV (reference sequence). With V trimmed by 5 bases and J by 6 bases, 8 bases remained unmatched. Written as DNA, the CDR3 is TGTGCCAGCAGTAGAACCCGGGACAGGGGGCCCGAGCAGTACTTC. Its translation is CASSRTRDRGPEQYF.

This chain uses TRBV3-1 (or the pseudogene TRBV3-2) with TRBJ1-2; D is perhaps TRBD1 (6 bases). CDR1 and CDR2 (germline): LGHDT, YNNKEL (reference sequence). This CDR3 spans 14 amino acids. V lost 1 base, J lost 7 bases, and 13 bases lay in between. This chain's CDR3 is CASSQASQGTGYTF. DNA of the CDR3: TGTGCCAGCAGCCAAGCTTCACAGGGTACTGGCTACACCTTC.

This rearrangement joins TRBV2 to TRBJ1-4; D gene unclear. Trimming took 6 bases from V and 5 from J, leaving 7 bases between them. The CDR3 extends over 12 amino acids. Germline lookup yields CDR1 SNHLY and CDR2 FYNNEI. The CDR3 DNA sequence: TGTGCCAGCAGGCAGAGGAATGAAAAACTGTTTTTT. It encodes CASRQRNEKLFF.

V gene TRBV28 combines with J gene TRBJ1-1, with TRBD1 matching over 11 bases. The CDR3 spans 17 residues. J gave up 2 bases and V 5 bases, and 10 bases lay outside the gene matches. Germline V gene data show CDR1 as MDHEN and CDR2 as SYDVKM. The CDR3 DNA follows: TGTGCCAGCAGTCCAAGGTTTGGGACAGGGGGAAACACTGAAGCTTTCTTT. Translating gives CASSPRFGTGGNTEAFF.

V and J are TRBV7-3 and TRBJ2-2; no firm D call. The V end was cut by 4 bases, the J end by 0 bases, with 9 bases between. Germline V gene data show CDR1 as SGHTA and CDR2 as FQGTGA. The CDR3 covers 15 residues. The CDR3 region is CASSSRSPNTGELFF. The CDR3 DNA is TGTGCCAGCAGCTCGAGAAGTCCGAACACCGGGGAGCTGTTTTTT. The full variable domain, with the rest looked up from reference TRBV7-3 and TRBJ2-2, is GAGVSQTPSNKVTEKGKYVELRCDPISGHTALYWYRQSLGQGPEFLIYFQGTGAADDSGLPNDRFFAVRPEGSVSTLKIQRTERGDSAVYLCASSSRSPNTGELFFGEGSRLTVL.

The rearrangement joins TRBV19 to TRBJ2-2; the match to TRBD1 covers 7 bases. There are 14 residues in the CDR3. The J segment lost 1 base and the V segment lost 7 bases, leaving 3 bases of the junction unmatched. The V gene's germline CDR1 is LNHDA and CDR2 SQIVND (reference sequence). CDR3 amino acids: CASTRQGNTGELFF. The CDR3 bases are TGTGCCAGTACCCGACAGGGGAACACCGGGGAGCTGTTTTTT.

The chain couples TRBV3-1 (or the pseudogene TRBV3-2) to TRBJ2-5, with 12 positions matching TRBD2. Germline V gene data show CDR1 as LGHDT and CDR2 as YNNKEL (reference sequence). V dropped 1 base and J dropped 5; count of bases not matched to a gene: 5. The CDR3 is made up of 16 amino acids. This CDR3 is CASSQGLAGGRETQYF. In DNA, the CDR3 is TGTGCCAGCAGCCAAGGGCTAGCGGGGGGGCGGGAGACCCAGTACTTC.

This clone has just a few counts. The CDR3 spells CASSPPGKGGASEQYF. Here the CDR3 DNA reads TGTGCCAGCTCACCACCGGGAAAGGGAGGGGCTAGCGAGCAGTACTTC. The chain couples TRBV18 to TRBJ2-7, with 7 bases identical to TRBD2. This CDR3 spans 16 amino acids. V gave up 0 bases and J gave up 6 bases; unmatched junction bases: 11. CDR1 is KGHSH, CDR2 LQKENI, per germline.

This clone was seen once. The V gene is TRBV12-5, the J gene TRBJ1-1, with D possibly matching TRBD1 (5 bases). Germline CDR1 LGHNT, CDR2 FRNRAP. The ends were cut back, 5 bases at V and 5 bases at J, with 15 bases in the middle. The CDR3 is 14 amino acids. In DNA form, the CDR3 reads TGTGCTAGTGGTCCTCTGGGGAGGGGAACTGAAGCTTTCTTT. It encodes CASGPLGRGTEAFF.

The V gene is TRBV19, the J gene TRBJ2-7; 7 positions match TRBD2. CDR1 is LNHDA, CDR2 SQIVND, per germline (reference sequence). The J segment lost 0 bases and the V segment lost 6 bases, leaving 8 bases of the junction unmatched. This CDR3 spans 15 amino acids. The chain's CDR3 is CASSLGGGPSYEQYF. CDR3 in DNA: TGTGCCAGTAGCCTTGGGGGGGGTCCCTCCTACGAGCAGTACTTC.

This clone was observed a handful of times. The chain joins TRBV28 to TRBJ2-1; TRBD1 aligns across 10 bases. Losses at the gene ends were 2 bases for V and 2 bases for J; bases not matched to a gene: 3. The V gene's germline CDR1 is MDHEN and CDR2 SYDVKM. This CDR3 contains 16 residues. CDR3 coding DNA: TGTGCCAGCAGTTTAGCGGGGACAGGGGCCTACAATGAGCAGTTCTTC. This sequence encodes CASSLAGTGAYNEQFF.

V usage is TRBV6-5 and J usage is TRBJ2-5; 7 nucleotides align to TRBD1. Trimming cost V 6 bases and J 1 base; bases outside gene matches: 8. The CDR3 has 15 residues. From germline, CDR1 is MNHEY and CDR2 SVGAGI. The CDR3 DNA reads TGTGCCAGCAGATTCCACCGGGACAGCCAAGAGACCCAGTACTTC. It yields the protein CASRFHRDSQETQYF.

This clone has more than one count but fewer than ten. The V gene is TRBV5-4, the J gene TRBJ2-7; no clear D. CDR1 and CDR2 from the germline V gene are SGHNT and YYREEE (reference sequence). There are 13 residues in the CDR3. V gave up 0 bases and J gave up 4 bases, with 8 bases separating them. The CDR3 loop is CASSLGVSYEQYF. The CDR3 nucleotides read TGTGCCAGCAGCTTGGGAGTTTCGTACGAGCAGTACTTC.

This clone appeared once. The rearrangement joins TRBV15 to TRBJ2-1; weak D call: TRBD1 (5 bases). Germline-derived CDR1 and CDR2 are LNHNV and YYDKDF (reference sequence). The CDR3 has 13 amino acids. The germline V and J ends were trimmed by 2 bases and 15 bases, with 17 bases remaining between them. The CDR3 is CATSRPKGGAWFF. CDR3 sequence (DNA): TGTGCCACCAGCAGACCCAAGGGTGGGGCCTGGTTCTTC.

The chain carries TRBV30 and TRBJ2-1; no definite D call. This CDR3 is 12 amino acids long. Germline V gene data show CDR1 as GTSNPN and CDR2 as SVGIG (reference sequence). The V end lost 0 bases, the J end lost 6 bases, and 6 bases lay between the germline ends. CDR3 loop: CAWSVSINEQFF. CDR3 DNA sequence: TGTGCCTGGAGTGTGAGCATCAATGAGCAGTTCTTC.

The rearrangement joins TRBV19 to TRBJ1-5; D ambiguous. Per germline, CDR1 LNHDA and CDR2 SQIVND (reference sequence). V lost 5 bases, J lost 9 bases, and 26 bases lay in between. The CDR3 extends over 17 amino acids. The CDR3 DNA reads as TGTGCCAGTAGTCAACGCTTAACCTCCGGGTCCCTTGGGCCCCAGCATTTT. Protein: CASSQRLTSGSLGPQHF.

V is TRBV30 and J is TRBJ1-4; 8 bases are shared with TRBD1. With 8 bases clipped from V and 5 bases from J, the junction kept 10 bases outside the gene matches. Germline V lookup: CDR1 GTSNPN, CDR2 SVGIG (reference sequence). The CDR3 has 14 amino acids. The CDR3 sequence is CAQNLQGANEKLFF. CDR3 nucleotide sequence: TGTGCCCAGAACCTCCAGGGGGCAAATGAAAAACTGTTTTTT.

V gene TRBV7-8 combines with J gene TRBJ2-7; D may be TRBD1 (5 bases). The germline V gene encodes CDR1 SGHVS and CDR2 FQNEAQ. This CDR3 comprises 14 residues. Trimming removed 5 bases from V and 3 bases from J, with 14 bases in between. The CDR3 is CASSPGAQGYEQYV. CDR3 DNA: TGTGCCAGCAGCCCAGGAGCCCAGGGCTACGAGCAGTACGTC.

V and J are TRBV2 and TRBJ2-1, with 11 positions matching TRBD2. The J segment lost 3 bases and the V segment lost 8 bases, leaving 3 bases of the junction unmatched. Germline values: CDR1 SNHLY, CDR2 FYNNEI. This CDR3 has 14 amino acids. This CDR3 reads CASVSGGGYNEQFF. CDR3 in DNA: TGTGCCAGCGTTAGCGGGGGGGGCTACAATGAGCAGTTCTTC.

The chain joins TRBV6-5 to TRBJ1-1; TRBD1 matches 8 bases. This CDR3 has 15 amino acids. V trimming: 5 bases; J trimming: 1 base; junction bases outside the gene matches: 6. Germline V lookup: CDR1 MNHEY, CDR2 SVGAGI. Here the CDR3 reads CASSPRTGKNTEAFF. CDR3 DNA sequence: TGTGCCAGCAGTCCGAGGACAGGGAAGAACACTGAAGCTTTCTTT.

This chain links TRBV2 with TRBJ2-4; TRBD1 agrees at 8 bases. The CDR3 is 14 amino acids. The germline gives CDR1 SNHLY, CDR2 FYNNEI. J gave up 1 base and V 6 bases, and 2 bases lay outside the gene matches. Here the CDR3 reads CASRGDRAKNIQYF. CDR3 sequence (DNA): TGTGCCAGCAGGGGGGACAGGGCCAAAAACATTCAGTACTTC. Full variable domain (remainder filled in from reference TRBV2 and TRBJ2-4): EPEVTQTPSHQVTQMGQEVILRCVPISNHLYFYWYRQILGQKVEFLVSFYNNEISEKSEIFDDQFSVERPDGSNFTLKIRSTKLEDSAMYFCASRGDRAKNIQYFGAGTRLSVL.

This rearrangement joins TRBV2 to TRBJ2-3, with D tentatively TRBD1 (6 bases). Per the germline V gene, CDR1 is SNHLY and CDR2 is FYNNEI. This CDR3 has 13 amino acids. V lost 8 bases and J lost 2, with 11 bases in between. CDR3 amino acids: CASWAGDTDTQYF. Here the CDR3 DNA reads TGTGCCAGCTGGGCAGGGGACACAGATACGCAGTATTTT.

The chain uses TRBV7-9 and TRBJ2-6, with 8 bases matching TRBD1. Germline lookup yields CDR1 SEHNR and CDR2 FQNEAQ (reference sequence). The V gene end was trimmed by 4 bases and the J gene end by 0 bases; junction bases not matched to a gene: 11. This CDR3 region has 19 residues. CDR3 sequence (DNA): TGTGCCAGCAGCTCCCGGGACAGGTTTCCCAGCTCTGGGGCCAACGTCCTGACTTTC. The encoded protein is CASSSRDRFPSSGANVLTF.

The chain recombines TRBV6-5 with TRBJ1-1; D not certain. V gave up 0 bases and J gave up 2 bases, with 7 bases separating them. CDR1 and CDR2 (germline): MNHEY, SVGAGI. CDR3 length: 14 residues. The CDR3 DNA reads TGTGCCAGCAGTTACTCGAGGCGTAACACTGAAGCTTTCTTT. The encoded protein is CASSYSRRNTEAFF.

V is TRBV5-1 and J is TRBJ1-6; the D gene is possibly TRBD1 (6 bases). Germline assignment: CDR1 SGHRS and CDR2 YFSETQ. V lost 4 bases to trimming and J lost 9 bases, with 14 bases between them. The CDR3 is 14 residues long. The chain's CDR3 is CASSPRLDSSPLHF. The CDR3 DNA follows: TGCGCCAGCAGCCCAAGACTGGACAGTTCACCCCTCCACTTT.

V usage is TRBV12-3 or TRBV12-4 and J usage is TRBJ2-3; D uncertain. This CDR3 spans 13 amino acids. Trimming left V 6 bases short and J 4 bases short, with 11 bases between. The CDR3 is CASSLSLADTQYF. The CDR3 DNA reads TGTGCCAGCAGCCTTAGTTTAGCAGATACGCAGTATTTT.

This chain uses TRBV7-9 with TRBJ1-2; D unclear. CDR1 is SEHNR and CDR2 is FQNEAQ in the germline V gene (reference sequence). Deletions cut 7 bases from V and 0 bases from J, with 12 bases between. The CDR3 is 14 amino acids. CDR3 coding DNA: TGTGCCAGCACCCTAGCGGGGTCTAACTATGGCTACACCTTC. It specifies CASTLAGSNYGYTF.

The CDR3, as DNA: TGTGCCAGTAGTATCGCCAGGGCAGATACGCAGTATTTT. Protein product: CASSIARADTQYF. The chain is built from TRBV19 and TRBJ2-3; D may be TRBD1 (5 bases). Germline CDR1 reads LNHDA; CDR2 reads SQIVND (reference sequence). Trimming removed 3 bases at V and 4 bases at J, with 8 bases between. CDR3 size: 13 residues.

The rearrangement uses TRBV10-3 and TRBJ2-1; 10 nucleotides align to TRBD1. Losses at the gene ends were 6 bases for V and 5 bases for J; bases not matched to a gene: 4. The CDR3 is 14 residues long. Per germline, CDR1 ENHRY and CDR2 SYGVKD. CDR3 bases: TGTGCCATCAGGTGGACAGGGGGTAACAATGAGCAGTTCTTC. Translation gives CAIRWTGGNNEQFF.